One T cell receptor (beta chain) is described in this entry. Its cognate antigen is unknown. The treatment here: approximately 18 received Ad26.COV2.S at low or high dose, single or two shots; roughly 5 received placebo; per-sample allocation not given. Samples analyzed were those drawn on day 63 after the first vaccine or placebo injection. Data came from immunoSEQ multiplex PCR; TCRdb stores just in-frame clones and leaves some out. The table lists about 680,000 clones, roughly 90% of them singletons. The data stem from a study of Ad26.COV2.S vaccination and SARS-CoV-2 variants. Across the whole study: Enrolled in COV1001, the donor was in the Ad26.COV2.S trial arm, which received the vaccine. Findings and caveats of the study: Vaccine and placebo groups showed comparable non-spike TCR breadth.

The germline CDR1 and CDR2 sequences are LNHDA and SQIVND (reference sequence). Trimming removed 3 bases from V and 2 bases from J, with 10 bases in between. The CDR3 is 14 amino acids. This receptor was taken from a person aged 18-65 years who received the Ad26.COV2.S COVID-19 vaccine or a placebo. The specimen was peripheral blood, collected in a trial of Ad26.COV2.S vaccine versus placebo. The rearrangement links TRBV19 to TRBJ1-1; unclear D gene. The CDR3 loop is CASSISGFNTEAFF. The CDR3 nucleotides read TGTGCCAGTAGTATTAGCGGTTTCAACACTGAAGCTTTCTTT.